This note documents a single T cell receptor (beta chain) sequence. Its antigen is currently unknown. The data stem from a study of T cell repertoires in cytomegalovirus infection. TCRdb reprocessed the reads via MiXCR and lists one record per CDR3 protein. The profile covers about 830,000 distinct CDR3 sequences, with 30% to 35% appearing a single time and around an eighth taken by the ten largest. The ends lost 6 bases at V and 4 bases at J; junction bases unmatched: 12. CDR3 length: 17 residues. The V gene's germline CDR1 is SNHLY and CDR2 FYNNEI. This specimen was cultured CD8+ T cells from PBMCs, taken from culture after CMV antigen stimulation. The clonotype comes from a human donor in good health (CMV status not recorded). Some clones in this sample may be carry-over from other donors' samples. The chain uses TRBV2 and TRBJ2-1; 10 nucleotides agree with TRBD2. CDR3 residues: CASSEYFGTSEYNEQFF. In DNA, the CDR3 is TGTGCCAGCAGCGAATACTTTGGGACTAGCGAATACAATGAGCAGTTCTTC.